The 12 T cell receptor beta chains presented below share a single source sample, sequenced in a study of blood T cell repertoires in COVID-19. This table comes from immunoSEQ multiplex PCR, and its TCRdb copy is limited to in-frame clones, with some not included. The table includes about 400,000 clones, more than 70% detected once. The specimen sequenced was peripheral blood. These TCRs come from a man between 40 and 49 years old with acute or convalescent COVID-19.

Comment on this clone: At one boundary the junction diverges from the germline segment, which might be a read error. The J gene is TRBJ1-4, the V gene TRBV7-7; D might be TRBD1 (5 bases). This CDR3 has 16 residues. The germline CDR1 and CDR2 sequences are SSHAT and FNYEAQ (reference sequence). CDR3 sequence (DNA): TGTGCTAGCAGCATCGGGGGGGGACGGAATAATGAAAAACTGTTTTTT. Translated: CASSIGGGRNNEKLFF.

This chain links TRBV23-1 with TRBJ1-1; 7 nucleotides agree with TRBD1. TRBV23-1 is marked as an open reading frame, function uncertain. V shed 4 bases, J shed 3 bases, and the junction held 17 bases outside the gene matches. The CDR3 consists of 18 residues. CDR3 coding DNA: TGCGCCAGCAGTCGCGCGACAGGGAGCTTCGCCCACCACACTGAAGCTTTCTTT. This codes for CASSRATGSFAHHTEAFF.

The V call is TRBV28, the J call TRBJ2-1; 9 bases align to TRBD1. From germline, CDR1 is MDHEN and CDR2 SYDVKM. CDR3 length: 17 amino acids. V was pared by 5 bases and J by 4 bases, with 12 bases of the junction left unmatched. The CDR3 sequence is CASSRPTGGASYNEQFF. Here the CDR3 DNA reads TGTGCCAGCAGTCGCCCTACAGGGGGCGCTTCGTACAATGAGCAGTTCTTC.

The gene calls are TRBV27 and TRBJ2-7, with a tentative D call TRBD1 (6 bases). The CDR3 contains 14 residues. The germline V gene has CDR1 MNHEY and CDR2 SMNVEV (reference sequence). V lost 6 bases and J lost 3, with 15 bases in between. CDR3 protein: CASSQMTGGYEQYF. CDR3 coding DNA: TGTGCCAGCAGCCAGATGACAGGAGGCTACGAGCAGTACTTC.

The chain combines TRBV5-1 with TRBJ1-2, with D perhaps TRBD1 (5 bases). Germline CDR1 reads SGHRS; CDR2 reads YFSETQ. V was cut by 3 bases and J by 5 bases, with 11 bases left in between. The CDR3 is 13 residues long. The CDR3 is CASSSSGSYGYTF. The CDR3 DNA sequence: TGCGCCAGCAGCTCGTCAGGGTCGTATGGCTACACCTTC.

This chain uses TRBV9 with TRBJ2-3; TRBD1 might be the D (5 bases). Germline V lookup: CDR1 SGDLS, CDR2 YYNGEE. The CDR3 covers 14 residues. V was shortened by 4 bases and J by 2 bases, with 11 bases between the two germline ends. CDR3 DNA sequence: TGTGCCAGCAGCTCTCAGGGCTCCACAGATACGCAGTATTTT. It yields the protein CASSSQGSTDTQYF.

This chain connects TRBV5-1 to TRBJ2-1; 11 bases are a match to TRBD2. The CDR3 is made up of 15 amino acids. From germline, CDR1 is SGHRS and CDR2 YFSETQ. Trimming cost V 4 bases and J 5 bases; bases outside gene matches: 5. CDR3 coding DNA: TGCGCCAGCAGCCCGGGACTAGCGGAGCACAATGAGCAGTTCTTC. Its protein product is CASSPGLAEHNEQFF.

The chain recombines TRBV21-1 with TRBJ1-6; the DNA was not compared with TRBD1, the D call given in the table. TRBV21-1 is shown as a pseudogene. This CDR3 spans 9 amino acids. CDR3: CARGSPLHF. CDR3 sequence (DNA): TGCGCAAGGGGGTCACCCCTCCACTTT.

CDR3 sequence (DNA): TGTGCCAGCAGCAAAGAGACAGGAAGGAACACTGAAGCTTTCTTT. Protein: CASSKETGRNTEAFF. The chain has TRBV7-9 and TRBJ1-1, with a weak D call TRBD1 (6 bases). In germline, CDR1 is SEHNR, CDR2 FQNEAQ (reference sequence). Deletions cut 5 bases from V and 1 base from J, with 14 bases between. The length of the CDR3 is 15 residues.

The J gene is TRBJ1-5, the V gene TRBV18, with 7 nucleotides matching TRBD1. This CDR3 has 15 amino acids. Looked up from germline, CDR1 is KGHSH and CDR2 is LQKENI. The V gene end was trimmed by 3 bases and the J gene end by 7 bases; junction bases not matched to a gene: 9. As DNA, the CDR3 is TGTGCCAGCTCACCTTCCTACGCAGGGGGACAGCCCCAGCATTTT. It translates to CASSPSYAGGQPQHF.

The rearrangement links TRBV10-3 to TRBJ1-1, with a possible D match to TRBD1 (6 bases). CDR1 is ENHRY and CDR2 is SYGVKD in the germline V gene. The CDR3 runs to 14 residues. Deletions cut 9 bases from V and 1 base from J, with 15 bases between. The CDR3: CAISITGKNTEAFF. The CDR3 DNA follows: TGTGCCATTTCTATAACAGGGAAGAACACTGAAGCTTTCTTT.

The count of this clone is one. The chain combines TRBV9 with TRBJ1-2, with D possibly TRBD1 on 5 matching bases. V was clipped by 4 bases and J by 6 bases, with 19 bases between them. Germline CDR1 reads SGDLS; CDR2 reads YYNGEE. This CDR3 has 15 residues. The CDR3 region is CASSPRGVAADGYTF. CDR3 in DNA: TGTGCCAGCAGCCCCCGGGGGGTTGCGGCGGATGGCTACACCTTC.